These 29 T cell receptor beta chains share one sample of origin, sequenced in a study of PD-1 blockade in classical Hodgkin lymphoma. Sequencing was performed with immunoSEQ multiplex PCR; in TCRdb, only in-frame clones are kept and a portion is missing. The sample includes roughly 64,000 clones, more than 90% of them seen just once. Time point noted: cycle 4 day 1 (C4D1), after less than 7 weeks of nivolumab. Patients all relapsed after autologous stem cell transplantation, and there was variation in brentuximab vedotin exposure. The specimen comprised peripheral blood mononuclear cells (PBMCs), sampled before the fourth cycle of nivolumab. All receptors come from a human donor with classical Hodgkin lymphoma.

The chain employs TRBV7-8 and TRBJ2-7; possibly TRBD2 for D (5 bases). There are 13 residues in the CDR3. Trimming cost V 6 bases and J 6 bases, with 15 bases left between them. Per germline, CDR1 SGHVS and CDR2 FQNEAQ. This chain's CDR3 is CASSFMDLGEQYF. The CDR3 coding sequence is TGTGCCAGCAGTTTTATGGACTTGGGCGAGCAGTACTTC.

V gene TRBV5-8 combines with J gene TRBJ1-2; no clear D gene. The CDR3 consists of 14 residues. Per germline, CDR1 SGHTS and CDR2 YDEGEE. V was clipped by 0 bases and J by 2 bases, with 8 bases between them. The CDR3 is CASSLDRANYGYTF. The CDR3 nucleotides read TGTGCCAGCAGCTTGGATCGGGCCAACTATGGCTACACCTTC. Full variable domain (missing parts from reference TRBV5-8 and TRBJ1-2): EAGVTQSPTHLIKTRGQQATLRCSPISGHTSVYWYQQALGLGLQFLLWYDEGEERNRGNFPPRFSGRQFPNYSSELNVNALELEDSALYLCASSLDRANYGYTFGSGTRLTVV.

The rearrangement links TRBV7-9 to TRBJ2-1; D call uncertain. This CDR3 has 15 residues. V was shortened by 3 bases and J by 0 bases, with 9 bases between the two germline ends. Germline V gives CDR1 SEHNR, CDR2 FQNEAQ (reference sequence). CDR3 residues: CASSLSRTSYNEQFF. CDR3 nucleotide sequence: TGTGCCAGCAGCTTGAGTAGGACCTCCTACAATGAGCAGTTCTTC.

This clone was counted once. The chain couples TRBV7-2 to TRBJ2-1; TRBD2 matches 7 bases. The germline CDR1 and CDR2 sequences are SGHTA and FQGNSA. The CDR3 totals 17 residues. The V gene end was trimmed by 1 base and the J gene end by 3 bases; junction bases not matched to a gene: 9. Here the CDR3 DNA reads TGTGCCAGCAGCTTAGAGGGAGGCAGGACTAGCTACAATGAGCAGTTCTTC. Translation gives CASSLEGGRTSYNEQFF.

On this clone: Relative to the germline gene, one junction end is altered; a read error may explain this. This chain uses TRBV25-1 with TRBJ1-3; weak D call: TRBD1 (6 bases). There are 17 residues in the CDR3. Germline CDR1 reads MGHDK; CDR2 reads SYGVNS. The CDR3 nucleotides are TGTGCCAGAAGTGTCCTCAAAATCAGGGGCTCTGGAAACACCATATATTTT. Its protein is CARSVLKIRGSGNTIYF.

V gene TRBV6-5 combines with J gene TRBJ1-6, with a tentative D call TRBD1 (5 bases). Germline values: CDR1 MNHEY, CDR2 SVGAGI. V was trimmed by 6 bases and J by 10 bases, leaving 13 bases between them. The length of the CDR3 is 13 residues. The CDR3 sequence: CASRGWGDSPLHF. Here the CDR3 DNA reads TGTGCCAGCAGAGGGTGGGGGGACTCACCCCTCCACTTT.

For this clone: The junction differs from germline at one of its ends, possibly a read error. The gene calls are TRBV28 and TRBJ2-3; 8 bases line up with TRBD2. Germline loops: CDR1 MDHEN, CDR2 SYDVKM. This CDR3 contains 14 residues. The CDR3 protein is CASSLAGGTDTQYF. The CDR3 nucleotides are TGTGCCAGCAGTTTGGCGGGAGGCACTGATACGCAGTATTTT.

V is TRBV30 and J is TRBJ1-3; 10 bases match TRBD1. The CDR3 has 14 amino acids. CDR1 GTSNPN and CDR2 SVGIG come from the germline V gene (reference sequence). V trimming: 3 bases; J trimming: 3 bases; junction bases outside the gene matches: 2. The CDR3 is CAWRDRGFGNTIYF. The CDR3 DNA reads TGTGCCTGGAGGGACAGGGGGTTTGGAAACACCATATATTTT.

This rearrangement joins TRBV21-1 to TRBJ2-1; the listed D gene, TRBD2, was not tested against the DNA. TRBV21-1 is a pseudogene. The CDR3 runs 16 residues. CDR3 amino acids: CASSPLGGCPYNEQFF. CDR3 nucleotides: TGTGCCAGCAGCCCCTTGGGGGGGTGCCCCTACAATGAGCAGTTCTTC.

The rearrangement joins TRBV28 to TRBJ1-1; TRBD1 agrees at 10 bases. The V gene end was trimmed by 4 bases and the J gene end by 2 bases; junction bases not matched to a gene: 10. Germline V CDR1 and CDR2: MDHEN, SYDVKM. This CDR3 is built from 17 residues. This CDR3 is CASSSPGQGNGNTEAFF. CDR3 nucleotides: TGTGCCAGCAGTTCCCCGGGACAGGGGAACGGAAACACTGAAGCTTTCTTT.

This clone was observed once. The rearrangement links TRBV7-9 to TRBJ2-7, with 9 bases aligning to TRBD2. The ends lost 1 base at V and 0 bases at J; junction bases unmatched: 4. Germline assignment: CDR1 SEHNR and CDR2 FQNEAQ (reference sequence). There are 16 residues in the CDR3. The CDR3 spells CASSLGASGVSYEQYF. CDR3 nucleotide sequence: TGTGCCAGCAGCTTAGGTGCTAGCGGGGTCTCCTACGAGCAGTACTTC.

The gene calls are TRBV28 and TRBJ1-5; weak D call: TRBD1 (5 bases). Germline CDR1 reads MDHEN; CDR2 reads SYDVKM. This CDR3 has 14 amino acids. Trimming took off 7 bases at V and 9 bases at J, with 19 bases between the two ends. The CDR3 reads CASTTSGPQGPQHF. The CDR3 bases are TGTGCCAGCACCACTTCCGGCCCGCAGGGGCCCCAGCATTTT.

The chain combines TRBV19 with TRBJ2-1; 10 nucleotides align to TRBD2. CDR3 length equals 15 residues. The germline V gene has CDR1 LNHDA and CDR2 SQIVND (reference sequence). J gave up 0 bases and V 7 bases, and 3 bases lay outside the gene matches. The chain's CDR3 is CASTSGGISYNEQFF. The DNA for the CDR3 is TGTGCCAGTACTAGCGGGGGAATCTCCTACAATGAGCAGTTCTTC.

The V call is TRBV28, the J call TRBJ1-5, with D unresolved. The germline CDR1 and CDR2 sequences are MDHEN and SYDVKM. The V and J ends lost 2 bases and 7 bases respectively, with 12 bases between them. This CDR3 contains 14 residues. In DNA form, the CDR3 reads TGTGCCAGCAGTTTACTCGGGGATTTACAGCCCCAGCATTTT. Its translation: CASSLLGDLQPQHF.

The J gene is TRBJ2-7, the V gene TRBV6-5, with 8 bases that match TRBD2. Germline V gives CDR1 MNHEY, CDR2 SVGAGI. The CDR3 has 16 amino acids. V was pared by 4 bases and J by 4 bases, with 12 bases of the junction left unmatched. CDR3 DNA sequence: TGTGCCAGCAGTTTCCGAGGTAGCGGGGTTCCGTACGAGCAGTACTTC. Residues: CASSFRGSGVPYEQYF.

This clone appeared a single time. The chain is built from TRBV29-1 and TRBJ1-3; TRBD1 might be the D (6 bases). Germline V gene sequence: CDR1 SQVTM, CDR2 ANQGSEA. V lost 6 bases and J 4 bases, leaving 10 bases between the germline ends. The CDR3 spans 12 residues. CDR3 in DNA: TGCAGCGTCCGGACAGCGGGAAACACCATATATTTT. This codes for CSVRTAGNTIYF.

The chain joins TRBV29-1 to TRBJ2-5, with D unclear. Germline CDR1 is SQVTM and CDR2 is ANQGSEA. The V and J ends lost 5 bases and 0 bases respectively, with 7 bases between them. The CDR3 is 12 amino acids. The CDR3 DNA reads TGCAGCGTTCAAAGAGACCAAGAGACCCAGTACTTC. Amino acid sequence: CSVQRDQETQYF.

The chain recombines TRBV6-1 with TRBJ2-1; TRBD2 matches 8 bases. Germline V lookup: CDR1 MNHNS, CDR2 SASEGT. The CDR3 totals 14 residues. V was clipped by 4 bases and J by 10 bases; unmatched bases: 9. The CDR3 region has the DNA TGTGCCAGCAGTGGGGGACTAGGCCGTCGAGAGCAGTTCTTC. Its translation is CASSGGLGRREQFF.

The rearrangement uses TRBV9 and TRBJ2-3; 10 bases fit TRBD2. V shed 0 bases and J 1 base; nucleotides not matched to a gene: 8. From germline, CDR1 is SGDLS and CDR2 YYNGEE. This CDR3 has 18 amino acids. The CDR3 DNA sequence: TGTGCCAGCAGCGTAGGGCTAGCGGGGGTCGGGGGCACAGATACGCAGTATTTT. Its protein product is CASSVGLAGVGGTDTQYF.

The V gene is TRBV28, the J gene TRBJ2-7, with D perhaps matching TRBD1 or TRBD2 (5 bases each). The CDR3 loop spans 14 amino acids. Germline CDR1 MDHEN, CDR2 SYDVKM. The V gene lost 6 bases and the J gene lost 2 bases, with 14 bases spanning the gap. CDR3 sequence: CASSPGTRPYEQYF. In DNA, the CDR3 is TGTGCCAGCAGCCCCGGGACGAGACCCTACGAGCAGTACTTC.

This clone was picked up one time. The rearrangement links TRBV19 to TRBJ2-7; D may be TRBD1 or TRBD2 (5 bases each). Germline loops: CDR1 LNHDA, CDR2 SQIVND (reference sequence). Trimming pared 4 bases from V and 4 bases from J, leaving 11 bases between. The CDR3 is 13 residues long. The CDR3 protein is CASSKWDQYEQYF. CDR3 nucleotide sequence: TGTGCCAGTAGTAAGTGGGACCAATACGAGCAGTACTTC.

This clone occurred once. The chain combines TRBV29-1 with TRBJ2-1; a possible D gene is TRBD2 (5 bases). The CDR3 has 15 residues. Trimming took 5 bases from V and 0 from J, leaving 14 bases between them. Germline lookup yields CDR1 SQVTM and CDR2 ANQGSEA. The CDR3 here is CSVNLRASSYNEQFF. DNA of the CDR3: TGCAGCGTTAATTTGAGGGCAAGCTCCTACAATGAGCAGTTCTTC.

J is TRBJ2-7 and V is TRBV7-9; the match to TRBD2 covers 9 bases. The CDR3 is 16 residues long. J gave up 0 bases and V 5 bases, and 8 bases lay outside the gene matches. The germline gives CDR1 SEHNR, CDR2 FQNEAQ (reference sequence). As DNA, the CDR3 is TGTGCCAGCAGCAATGACCTAGCGGGAAGCTCCTACGAGCAGTACTTC. This encodes CASSNDLAGSSYEQYF.

This clone was seen a single time. The chain carries TRBV5-1 and TRBJ2-3; no reliable D call. V was pared by 6 bases and J by 0 bases, with 14 bases between. The CDR3 covers 15 residues. Germline loops: CDR1 SGHRS, CDR2 YFSETQ. The CDR3 loop is CASKSTPPSTDTQYF. CDR3 nucleotides: TGCGCCAGCAAATCAACACCACCTAGCACAGATACGCAGTATTTT. Full variable domain (missing parts from reference TRBV5-1 and TRBJ2-3): KAGVTQTPRYLIKTRGQQVTLSCSPISGHRSVSWYQQTPGQGLQFLFEYFSETQRNKGNFPGRFSGRQFSNSRSEMNVSTLELGDSALYLCASKSTPPSTDTQYFGPGTRLTVL.

The DNA for the CDR3 is TGTGCCAGCAGCTTATTGGCGGGCTATAATTCACCCCTCCACTTT. Amino acid sequence: CASSLLAGYNSPLHF. The chain carries TRBV5-5 and TRBJ1-6; D remains ambiguous. Trimming removed 2 bases from V and 3 bases from J, with 9 bases in between. Germline V CDR1 and CDR2: SGHKS, YYEKEE (reference sequence). The CDR3 extends over 15 amino acids.

V gene TRBV6-5 combines with J gene TRBJ2-5; TRBD2 aligns across 7 bases. Near its end, the DNA agrees better with TRBJ2-7, so the J call may be wrong. The V gene's germline CDR1 is MNHEY and CDR2 SVGAGI. The CDR3 is 14 residues long. DNA of the CDR3: TGTGCCAGCGCGCGCGGCGGGAGTTCCTACGAGCAGTACTTC. Translation: CASARGGSSYEQYF.

The DNA for the CDR3 is TGCAGCGTTCCCGGGAGCCCGACAGGGTCTTTCTACAATGAGCAGTTCTTC. Its translation: CSVPGSPTGSFYNEQFF. The chain employs TRBV29-1 and TRBJ2-1, with a possible D match to TRBD1 (7 bases). Germline CDR1 SQVTM, CDR2 ANQGSEA. CDR3 length equals 17 residues. Between the trimmed V and J ends, which lost 5 bases and 3 bases, there was a span of 23 bases.

The V call is TRBV11-1, the J call TRBJ2-2; TRBD2 aligns across 8 bases. This CDR3 spans 18 amino acids. V lost 3 bases and J lost 0; bases outside the gene matches: 9. Germline V gene sequence: CDR1 SGHAT, CDR2 FQDESV (reference sequence). The CDR3 DNA is TGTGCCAGCAGCTTGCGCCGACTAGCGACCACGAACACCGGGGAGCTGTTTTTT. This translates into CASSLRRLATTNTGELFF.

The genes are TRBV2 and TRBJ2-7; 7 nucleotides align to TRBD1. CDR3 length equals 14 residues. Germline CDR1 reads SNHLY; CDR2 reads FYNNEI. J lost 2 bases, V lost 6 bases, and 7 bases had no gene match. The CDR3 DNA sequence: TGTGCCAGCAGCCGACAGGGAAGGGCCTACGAGCAGTACTTC. It is translated as CASSRQGRAYEQYF.